This is a list of T cell receptor beta chains from one sample in a study of tumor-infiltrating lymphocytes in primary liver carcinoma. TCRdb passed the multiplex PCR reads through MiXCR, listing each CDR3 protein once. The sample has fewer than 200,000 distinct CDR3 sequences, around four fifths seen once; the top ten hold roughly 18%. The sample taken for sequencing was tumor tissue from primary liver carcinoma. These receptors were obtained from a man aged 40-49 years with primary liver carcinoma and hepatitis B virus infection. The CDR3 runs from the conserved cysteine through the conserved F or W. D genes are given only for firm matches.

J gene: TRBJ1-1
V gene: TRBV5-6
D gene: TRBD1
CDR3 protein: CAISARQGRTEAFF

J gene: TRBJ2-7
V gene: TRBV30
D gene: TRBD2
CDR3 protein: CTWSSGLEGVQYF

J gene: TRBJ2-1
V gene: TRBV4-2
D gene: TRBD1
CDR3 protein: CVSRHAGGQGNNKQFF

J gene: TRBJ2-1
V gene: TRBV9
D gene: -
CDR3 protein: CASSVAEYNEQFF

J gene: TRBJ2-3
V gene: TRBV6-2/TRBV6-3
D gene: -
CDR3 protein: CASSSGVRTDTQYF

J gene: TRBJ2-3
V gene: TRBV5-1
D gene: TRBD2
CDR3 protein: CASSSGLETDTQYF

J gene: TRBJ2-2
V gene: TRBV5-6
D gene: TRBD1
CDR3 protein: CASSQTTGDENTGDLFF

J gene: TRBJ2-3
V gene: TRBV6-1
D gene: -
CDR3 protein: CASSEIGGQYTDTQNF

J gene: TRBJ2-3
V gene: TRBV4-1
D gene: -
CDR3 protein: CASSIDRTDTQYF

J gene: TRBJ2-5
V gene: TRBV4-1
D gene: TRBD2
CDR3 protein: CASSSSGGPASGLETQCF

J gene: TRBJ2-2
V gene: TRBV29-1
D gene: TRBD2
CDR3 protein: CSDGTSAANTGELSF

J gene: TRBJ2-1
V gene: TRBV11-1
D gene: -
CDR3 protein: CVNSVGLNNEQFF

J gene: TRBJ2-1
V gene: TRBV11-2
D gene: TRBD2
CDR3 protein: CARSLDRGGRLYNEQFF

J gene: TRBJ2-4
V gene: TRBV12-3/TRBV12-4
D gene: TRBD1
CDR3 protein: CASSGTDLAKNIQYF

J gene: TRBJ2-1
V gene: TRBV6-1
D gene: -
CDR3 protein: CANSEGIGESNEQFF

J gene: TRBJ2-7
V gene: TRBV11-3
D gene: -
CDR3 protein: CTSSPGEGDHKQYF

J gene: TRBJ1-2
V gene: TRBV11-2
D gene: -
CDR3 protein: CASNFERAGCYTF

J gene: TRBJ2-1
V gene: TRBV4-3
D gene: TRBD2
CDR3 protein: CATSQEAGVELFF

J gene: TRBJ2-1
V gene: TRBV7-8
D gene: -
CDR3 protein: CASSDTGALRLEQFF

J gene: TRBJ2-5
V gene: TRBV30
D gene: TRBD1
CDR3 protein: CALDTGGTEIQYF

J gene: TRBJ2-1
V gene: TRBV11-1
D gene: -
CDR3 protein: CGSSVGLKNEEFF

J gene: TRBJ1-1
V gene: TRBV7-9
D gene: -
CDR3 protein: CAISPRGIGGITEAFF

J gene: TRBJ2-1
V gene: TRBV14
D gene: TRBD2
CDR3 protein: CDSSAVAGWVNNKQLF

J gene: TRBJ2-1
V gene: TRBV6-1
D gene: -
CDR3 protein: CASRGDMGRNEQFF

J gene: TRBJ1-2
V gene: TRBV5-8
D gene: -
CDR3 protein: CASSPGQYGVYGHTF

J gene: TRBJ2-3
V gene: TRBV11-1
D gene: TRBD1
CDR3 protein: CANSLESAGGSDTHYF